What follows are 10 T cell receptor beta chains derived from one specimen sequenced in a study of cytomegalovirus exposure and HLA in healthy donors (dated by TCRdb to about 2017). Library preparation used the immunoSEQ multiplex PCR assay. For the multiplex PCR, a mixture combining 60 forward primers for TCR Vbeta segments and 13 reverse primers for TCR Jbeta segments was used. TCRdb holds this immuneACCESS table with in-frame rearrangements only. Some clones are missing; in checked studies, unresolved V genes explain under half, and the rest has no known cause. The sample has about 140,000 clones on record, 78% of them singletons. Roughly 2.8% of the sample belongs to the ten largest clones. The sample comprised PBMCs. These receptors were obtained from a male donor in good health and CMV-seronegative.

This chain joins TRBV19 and TRBJ1-2, with D unclear. Germline lookup yields CDR1 LNHDA and CDR2 SQIVND (reference sequence). The V gene lost 3 bases and the J gene lost 7 bases, with 24 bases spanning the gap. The CDR3 length is 17 residues. In DNA, the CDR3 is TGTGCCAGTAGTATTGGGGTCGCGGGAGACGGACGATCTGGCTACACCTTC. Its protein is CASSIGVAGDGRSGYTF.

This clone has just one count. J is TRBJ1-5 and V is TRBV6-5; TRBD1 might be the D (5 bases). V lost 2 bases and J 6 bases, leaving 8 bases between the germline ends. The CDR3 covers 13 residues. CDR1 MNHEY and CDR2 SVGAGI come from the germline V gene. The CDR3: CASSYAGGQPQHF. The CDR3 DNA is TGTGCCAGCAGTTACGCGGGGGGTCAGCCCCAGCATTTT.

The genes are TRBV30 and TRBJ2-1; maybe TRBD2 (5 bases). This CDR3 comprises 12 residues. Germline V lookup: CDR1 GTSNPN, CDR2 SVGIG (reference sequence). V shed 8 bases and J shed 7 bases, with 15 bases lying between them. The CDR3 coding sequence is TGTGCCCGTGCGCCAGCGGAGAATGAGCAGTTCTTC. This codes for CARAPAENEQFF.

The V call is TRBV18, the J call TRBJ2-5, with TRBD2 identical over 8 bases. The CDR3 length is 16 residues. The J segment lost 2 bases and the V segment lost 3 bases, leaving 8 bases of the junction unmatched. Germline V gives CDR1 KGHSH, CDR2 LQKENI. CDR3 residues: CASSPRGSGIQETQYF. CDR3 nucleotide sequence: TGTGCCAGCTCACCCCGGGGTAGCGGGATTCAAGAGACCCAGTACTTC.

V usage is TRBV6-1 and J usage is TRBJ2-2; 7 positions agree with TRBD1. The V segment lost 2 bases and the J segment 5 bases; nucleotides outside the gene matches: 8. CDR3 size: 16 residues. Germline CDR1 reads MNHNS; CDR2 reads SASEGT. The CDR3 bases are TGTGCCAGCAGTGAAATCACAGGGGATAGGACCGGGGAGCTGTTTTTT. Protein: CASSEITGDRTGELFF.

This chain joins TRBV4-3 and TRBJ2-1, with a tentative D call TRBD2 (6 bases). Germline lookup yields CDR1 LGHNA and CDR2 YSLEER. V gave up 4 bases and J gave up 0 bases, with 7 bases separating them. This CDR3 is built from 14 residues. For the CDR3, the DNA is TGCGCCAGCAGCCGGCGGGGCTCCTACAATGAGCAGTTCTTC. Translating it yields CASSRRGSYNEQFF.

This chain links TRBV2 with TRBJ1-3; D uncertain. The V end was cut by 6 bases, the J end by 2 bases, with 11 bases between. This CDR3 spans 14 amino acids. The germline CDR1 and CDR2 sequences are SNHLY and FYNNEI. CDR3 protein: CASRETSAGNTIYF. CDR3 sequence (DNA): TGTGCCAGCAGGGAGACGTCTGCTGGAAACACCATATATTTT.

This chain uses TRBV13 with TRBJ1-2, with a tentative D call TRBD1 (5 bases). Trimming took off 5 bases at V and 3 bases at J, with 10 bases between the two ends. There are 13 residues in the CDR3. CDR1 and CDR2 from the germline V gene are PRHDT and FYEKMQ (reference sequence). The CDR3 DNA sequence: TGTGCCAGCAGCCCAGGGCAGCACTATGGCTACACCTTC. Amino acid sequence: CASSPGQHYGYTF.

This clone was found a few times. The rearrangement joins TRBV4-2 to TRBJ2-5; 11 bases map to TRBD2. The CDR3 has 17 residues. Germline V gene sequence: CDR1 LGHNA, CDR2 YNFKEQ. J gave up 5 bases and V 0 bases, and 8 bases lay outside the gene matches. The CDR3 sequence is CASSQDSSSGGWETQYF. Here the CDR3 DNA reads TGTGCCAGCAGCCAAGATTCGTCTAGCGGGGGGTGGGAGACCCAGTACTTC.

The chain is built from TRBV11-2 and TRBJ1-2, with TRBD1 matching 9 bases. J gave up 12 bases and V 1 base, and 12 bases lay outside the gene matches. The CDR3 is 15 amino acids. Germline assignment: CDR1 SGHAT and CDR2 FQNNGV. The CDR3 DNA is TGTGCCAGCAGCTTAGGGCCGGGACAGGGTGCTATCAACACCTTC. Translating it yields CASSLGPGQGAINTF.